The clone carrying this TCR beta chain has a handful of counts. These data originate in a study of blood T cell repertoires in COVID-19. Germline CDR1 reads LNHDA; CDR2 reads SQIVND (reference sequence). J was trimmed by 7 bases and V by 6 bases; bases with no gene match: 5. The CDR3 has 13 amino acids. TCRdb keeps only in-frame clones here, not all; method: immunoSEQ multiplex PCR. The sample carries 130,000 or so clones, approximately 84% recorded once. Source material: peripheral blood. V is TRBV19 and J is TRBJ1-4; 7 positions match TRBD1. The TCR comes from an elderly woman with acute or convalescent COVID-19. The CDR3 is CASREGGGEKLFF. CDR3 nucleotide sequence: TGTGCCAGTAGGGAAGGGGGCGGTGAAAAACTGTTTTTT.